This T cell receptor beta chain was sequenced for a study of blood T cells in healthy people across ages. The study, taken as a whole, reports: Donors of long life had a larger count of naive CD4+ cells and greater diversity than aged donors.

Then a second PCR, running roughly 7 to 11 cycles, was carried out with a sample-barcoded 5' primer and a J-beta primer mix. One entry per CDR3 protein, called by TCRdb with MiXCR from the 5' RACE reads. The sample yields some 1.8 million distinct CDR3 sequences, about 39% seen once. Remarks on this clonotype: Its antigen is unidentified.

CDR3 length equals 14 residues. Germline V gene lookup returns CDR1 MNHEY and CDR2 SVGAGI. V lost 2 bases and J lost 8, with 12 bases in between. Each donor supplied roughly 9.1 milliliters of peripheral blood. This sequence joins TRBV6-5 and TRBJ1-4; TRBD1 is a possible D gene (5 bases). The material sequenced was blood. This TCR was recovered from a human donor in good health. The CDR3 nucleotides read TGTGCCAGCAGTTACCGTCCGGGGGGAGAAAAACTGTTTTTT. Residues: CASSYRPGGEKLFF.